Here is one T cell receptor beta chain with its context. Its specificity is not known. This sample was included in a study of T cells after yellow fever vaccination. Study outcomes and limitations: Post-booster repertoires contained most primary-vaccination clones again (almost 97% CD4, about 90% CD8). There was a possibility that FACS-sorted repertoires contained abundant clonotypes contaminating from the bulk population.

A 5'RACE template-switching step, the method used to make TCR cDNA, added a universal primer site and UMIs. TCRdb reprocessed the 5' RACE reads with MiXCR, giving one entry per CDR3 protein. The data hold about 130,000 distinct CDR3 sequences, with 8.9% observed a single time. Germline CDR1 is MGHRA and CDR2 is YSYEKL. This CDR3 region has 15 residues. J was trimmed by 0 bases and V by 3 bases; bases with no gene match: 4. The specimen comprised CD8+ T cells sorted from PBMCs, sampled on the day of the yellow fever booster vaccination. V usage is TRBV4-1 and J usage is TRBJ1-1, with 7 bases aligning to TRBD1. This TCR derives from a man between 18 and 29 years old who received the YFV17D yellow fever vaccine. The CDR3 coding sequence is TGCGCCAGCAGCCACCGGGACAGCCTGAACACTGAAGCTTTCTTT. It specifies CASSHRDSLNTEAFF.